This T cell receptor (beta chain) came from a study of T-cell reconstitution after alpha-beta-depleted transplantation in children. V was shortened by 0 bases and J by 6 bases, with 3 bases between the two germline ends. This CDR3 has 12 residues. The V gene's germline CDR1 is ENHRY and CDR2 SYGVKD. It was with unique molecular identifiers that the TCRbeta library was prepared. From the PCR reads, TCRdb called clonotypes with MiXCR, one entry per CDR3 protein. The top ten hold 3.3% of the sample, which has hundreds of thousands of distinct CDR3 sequences, about 18% seen once. The TCR sequence derives from a human donor who donated a stem cell graft to a child with acute lymphoblastic leukemia. Sequenced here: PBMCs from the stem cell graft donor, sampled from the stem cell graft. The chain uses TRBV10-3 and TRBJ2-1; D uncertain. Written as DNA, the CDR3 is TGTGCCATCAGTGAGTCGGGCAATGAGCAGTTCTTC. Amino acids: CAISESGNEQFF.